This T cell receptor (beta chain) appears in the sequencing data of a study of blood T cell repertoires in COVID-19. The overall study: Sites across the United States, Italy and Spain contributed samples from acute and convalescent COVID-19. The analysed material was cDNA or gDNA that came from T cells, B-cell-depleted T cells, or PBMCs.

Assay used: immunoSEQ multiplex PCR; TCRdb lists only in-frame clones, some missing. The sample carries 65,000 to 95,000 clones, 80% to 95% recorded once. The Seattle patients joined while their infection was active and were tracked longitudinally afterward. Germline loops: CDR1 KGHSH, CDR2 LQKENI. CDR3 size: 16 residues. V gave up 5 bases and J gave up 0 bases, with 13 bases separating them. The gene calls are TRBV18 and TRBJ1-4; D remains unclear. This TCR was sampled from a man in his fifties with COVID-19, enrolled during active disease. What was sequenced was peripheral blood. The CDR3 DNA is TGTGCCAGCTCAGCCGGGAGGACCTCAACTAATGAAAAACTGTTTTTT. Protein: CASSAGRTSTNEKLFF.